The 9 T cell receptor beta chains listed next were all sequenced from one sample in a study of blood T cells in healthy people across ages. Primers used in a second PCR of about 6 to 11 cycles were a sample-barcoded 5' primer and a J-beta primer mix. MiXCR, applied by TCRdb to the 5' RACE reads, yields one record per CDR3 protein. The sample lists hundreds of thousands of distinct CDR3 sequences; around 28% were seen once. Sequenced input: blood. The receptor source for this set is an elderly woman in good health.

The V call is TRBV28, the J call TRBJ2-1; TRBD1 or TRBD2 may be the D gene (6 bases each). The CDR3 length is 14 residues. V lost 6 bases and J 5 bases, leaving 14 bases between the germline ends. Per the germline V gene, CDR1 is MDHEN and CDR2 is SYDVKM. For the CDR3, the DNA is TGTGCCAGCAGGGGTGGGGGGCTTAACAATGAGCAGTTCTTC. Its translation: CASRGGGLNNEQFF.

Remarks on this clonotype: Being one base from a much bigger clone, this may be a read error. This chain joins TRBV28 and TRBJ2-7, with 7 bases lining up with TRBD1. This CDR3 spans 15 amino acids. From germline, CDR1 is MDHEN and CDR2 SYDVKM. Unmatched junction bases numbered 10, after V lost 6 bases and J lost 2 bases. In DNA, the CDR3 is TGTGCCAGCAGAACCGGGACAGAGGGAACCTACGAGCAGTACTTC. It specifies CASRTGTEGTYEQYF.

The chain is built from TRBV5-4 and TRBJ1-2; 9 bases align to TRBD1. Looked up from germline, CDR1 is SGHNT and CDR2 is YYREEE (reference sequence). Trimming took 4 bases from V and 5 from J; bases not matched to a gene: 9. This CDR3 region has 15 residues. DNA for the CDR3: TGTGCCAGCAGCCCCTGGGACAGGGTAGGGTATGGCTACACCTTC. Amino acids: CASSPWDRVGYGYTF.

This chain connects TRBV11-2 to TRBJ2-7, with 8 bases aligning to TRBD1. The CDR3 length is 15 residues. The V gene's germline CDR1 is SGHAT and CDR2 FQNNGV. V was pared by 5 bases and J by 3 bases, with 9 bases of the junction left unmatched. CDR3: CASSPDGTGGYEQYF. CDR3 nucleotides: TGTGCCAGCAGCCCTGACGGGACAGGAGGCTACGAGCAGTACTTC.

This clonotype was counted only a few times. V and J are TRBV6-2 or TRBV6-3 and TRBJ2-5; the D gene is possibly TRBD1 (6 bases). This CDR3 has 14 residues. The germline V gene encodes CDR1 MNHEY and CDR2 SVGEGT. Trimming cost V 7 bases and J 1 base, with 13 bases left between them. The CDR3 DNA follows: TGTGCCAGCACCCCAGGGGTGATCCAAGAGACCCAGTACTTC. Its protein is CASTPGVIQETQYF.

This chain joins TRBV10-3 and TRBJ1-2; TRBD1 is a possible D gene (6 bases). CDR1 is ENHRY, CDR2 SYGVKD, per germline. Trimming pared 6 bases from V and 1 base from J, leaving 12 bases between. The length of the CDR3 is 14 residues. Here the CDR3 reads CAISAGHLNYGYTF. The DNA for the CDR3 is TGTGCCATCAGCGCGGGACATCTTAACTATGGCTACACCTTC.

There are many counts of this clonotype. J is TRBJ1-4 and V is TRBV12-3 or TRBV12-4, with D unresolved. This CDR3 comprises 16 residues. V was pared by 6 bases and J by 0 bases, with 14 bases between. The CDR3 is CASSRRGPATNEKLFF. DNA of the CDR3: TGTGCCAGCAGCCGTAGAGGGCCCGCAACTAATGAAAAACTGTTTTTT.

In this sample, this clonotype turned up many times. The chain has TRBV29-1 and TRBJ1-2; D unclear. Germline V gene data show CDR1 as SQVTM and CDR2 as ANQGSEA. This CDR3 has 13 amino acids. V shed 4 bases and J shed 2 bases, with 11 bases lying between them. CDR3 in amino acids: CSVGREGNYGYTF. DNA of the CDR3: TGCAGCGTTGGAAGAGAGGGAAACTATGGCTACACCTTC.

In this sample, this clonotype turned up a few times. This chain uses TRBV3-1 with TRBJ2-1; 7 bases line up with TRBD2. The CDR3 loop spans 12 amino acids. CDR1 and CDR2 (germline): LGHDT, YNNKEL (reference sequence). Unmatched junction bases numbered 5, after V lost 0 bases and J lost 15 bases. Here the CDR3 DNA reads TGTGCCAGCAGCCAAGATTGGGGGGGTAGGTTCTTC. As protein: CASSQDWGGRFF.